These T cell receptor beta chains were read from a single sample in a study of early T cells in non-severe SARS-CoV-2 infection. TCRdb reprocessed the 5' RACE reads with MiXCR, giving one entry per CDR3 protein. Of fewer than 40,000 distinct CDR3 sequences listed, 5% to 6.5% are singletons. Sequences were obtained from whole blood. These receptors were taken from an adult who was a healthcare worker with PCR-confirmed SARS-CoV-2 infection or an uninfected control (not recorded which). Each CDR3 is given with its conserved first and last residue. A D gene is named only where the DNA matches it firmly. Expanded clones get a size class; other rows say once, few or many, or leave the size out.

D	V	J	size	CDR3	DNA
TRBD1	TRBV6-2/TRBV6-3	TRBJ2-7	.	CASGNPRDSSEQYF	TGTGCCAGCGGAAACCCCCGGGACAGCAGCGAGCAGTACTTC
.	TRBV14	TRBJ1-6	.	CASSQDSYSPLHF	TGTGCCAGCAGCCAGGACAGTTATTCACCCCTCCATTTT
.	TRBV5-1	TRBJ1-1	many	CASSFTGGTEAFF	TGCGCCAGCAGCTTCACCGGGGGCACTGAAGCTTTCTTT
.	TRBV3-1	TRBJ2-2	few	CASSRSFSANTGELFF	TGTGCCAGCAGCCGCTCTTTCAGTGCGAACACCGGGGAGCTGTTTTTT
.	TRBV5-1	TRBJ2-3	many	CASSRERNTDTQYF	TGCGCCAGCAGCCGGGAGAGGAACACAGATACGCAGTATTTT
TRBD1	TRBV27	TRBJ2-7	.	CASSPWDRGYEQYF	TGTGCCAGCAGTCCCTGGGACAGGGGCTACGAGCAGTACTTC
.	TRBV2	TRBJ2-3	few	CASSRGGQSTDTQYF	TGTGCCAGCAGTAGGGGAGGACAGTCCACAGATACGCAGTATTTT
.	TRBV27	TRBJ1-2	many	CASRPAWGVDGYTF	TGTGCCAGCAGACCTGCTTGGGGGGTGGATGGCTACACCTTC
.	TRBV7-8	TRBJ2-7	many	CASSLLLVPMFREQYF	TGTGCCAGCAGCTTATTATTAGTCCCCATGTTCCGCGAGCAGTACTTC
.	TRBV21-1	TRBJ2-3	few	CASSKAHPSTDTQYF	TGTGCCAGCAGCAAAGCGCATCCTAGCACAGATACGCAGTATTTT
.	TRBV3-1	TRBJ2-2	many	CASSPDGQTNTGELFF	TGTGCCAGCAGCCCAGACGGACAAACGAACACCGGGGAGCTGTTTTTT
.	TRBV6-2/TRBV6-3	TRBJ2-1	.	CASSQGNEQFF	TGTGCCAGCAGTCAAGGTAATGAGCAGTTCTTC
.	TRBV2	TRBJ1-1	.	CASSRQGTIAEAFF	TGTGCCAGCAGTCGTCAGGGAACCATCGCGGAAGCTTTCTTT
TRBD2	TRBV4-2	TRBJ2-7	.	CASSQSRDYRYEQYF	TGTGCCAGCAGCCAATCCCGGGACTACCGCTACGAGCAGTACTTC
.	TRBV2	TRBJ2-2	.	CASSGRETNTGELFF	TGTGCCAGCAGTGGTCGGGAGACGAACACCGGGGAGCTGTTTTTT
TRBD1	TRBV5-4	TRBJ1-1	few	CASSPRDRGPTEAFF	TGTGCCAGCAGCCCCCGGGACAGGGGGCCGACTGAAGCTTTCTTT
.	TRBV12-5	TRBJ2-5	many	CASGLEKETQYF	TGTGCTAGTGGTTTGGAGAAAGAGACCCAGTACTTC
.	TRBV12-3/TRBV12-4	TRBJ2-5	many	CASSLGQGQETQYF	TGTGCCAGCAGTTTAGGTCAGGGACAAGAGACCCAGTACTTC
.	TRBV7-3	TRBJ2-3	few	CASSLTGGNSGYTDTQYF	TGTGCCAGCAGCTTAACTGGGGGCAATAGCGGCTACACAGATACGCAGTATTTT
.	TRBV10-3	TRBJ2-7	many	CAISETAGQIYEQYF	TGTGCCATCAGTGAGACCGCGGGACAGATCTACGAGCAGTACTTC
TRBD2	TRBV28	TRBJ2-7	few	CASSSERERSYEQYF	TGTGCCAGCAGTTCCGAGCGGGAACGGTCCTACGAGCAGTACTTC
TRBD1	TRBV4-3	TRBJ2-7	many	CASSQEETGTGNEQYF	TGCGCCAGCAGCCAAGAGGAAACCGGGACAGGGAACGAGCAGTACTTC
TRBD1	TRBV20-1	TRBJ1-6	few	CSARGQGVVYNSPLHF	TGCAGTGCTAGAGGACAGGGAGTGGTCTATAATTCACCCCTCCACTTT
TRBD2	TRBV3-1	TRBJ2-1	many	CASSLAGPHNEQFF	TGTGCCAGCAGTCTAGCGGGACCTCACAATGAGCAGTTCTTC
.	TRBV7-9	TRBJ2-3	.	CASTKDSTDTQYF	TGTGCCAGCACCAAAGACAGCACAGATACGCAGTATTTT
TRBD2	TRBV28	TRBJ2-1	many	CASSSASGKYNEQFF	TGTGCCAGCAGTTCCGCTAGCGGGAAATACAATGAGCAGTTCTTC